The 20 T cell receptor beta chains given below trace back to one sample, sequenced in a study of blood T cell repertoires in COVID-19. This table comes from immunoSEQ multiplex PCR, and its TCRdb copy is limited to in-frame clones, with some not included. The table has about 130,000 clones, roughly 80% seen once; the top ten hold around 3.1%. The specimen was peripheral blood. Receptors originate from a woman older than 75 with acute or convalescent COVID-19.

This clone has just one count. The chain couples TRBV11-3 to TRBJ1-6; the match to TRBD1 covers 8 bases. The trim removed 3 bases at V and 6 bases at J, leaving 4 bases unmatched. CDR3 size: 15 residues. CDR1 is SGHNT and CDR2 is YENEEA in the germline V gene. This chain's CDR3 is CASSFGQGSNSPLHF. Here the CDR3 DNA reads TGTGCCAGCAGCTTTGGACAGGGTAGTAATTCACCCCTCCACTTT.

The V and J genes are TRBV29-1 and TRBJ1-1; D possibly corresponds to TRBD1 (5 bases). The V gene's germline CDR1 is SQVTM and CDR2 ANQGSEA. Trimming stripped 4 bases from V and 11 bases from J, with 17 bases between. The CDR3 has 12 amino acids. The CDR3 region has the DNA TGCAGCGTTGGACAGCGTGCATTTGAGGCTTTCTTT. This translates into CSVGQRAFEAFF.

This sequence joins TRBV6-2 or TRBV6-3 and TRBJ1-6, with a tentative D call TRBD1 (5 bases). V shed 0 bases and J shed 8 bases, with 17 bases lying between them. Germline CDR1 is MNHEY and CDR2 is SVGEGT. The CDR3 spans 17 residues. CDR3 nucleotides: TGTGCCAGCAGTTACTCGTTCACAGGCAAGGACGATTCACCCCTCCACTTT. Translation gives CASSYSFTGKDDSPLHF.

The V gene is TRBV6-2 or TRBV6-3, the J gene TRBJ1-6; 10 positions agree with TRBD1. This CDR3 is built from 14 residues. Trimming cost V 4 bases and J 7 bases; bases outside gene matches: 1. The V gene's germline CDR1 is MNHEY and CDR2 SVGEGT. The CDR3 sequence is CASSSDRGNSPLHF. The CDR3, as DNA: TGTGCCAGCAGTTCGGACAGGGGGAATTCACCCCTCCACTTT.

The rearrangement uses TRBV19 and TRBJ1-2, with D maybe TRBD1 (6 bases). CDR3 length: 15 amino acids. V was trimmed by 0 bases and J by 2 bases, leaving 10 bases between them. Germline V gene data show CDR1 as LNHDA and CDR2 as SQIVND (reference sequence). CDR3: CASSIDGGANYGYTF. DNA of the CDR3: TGTGCCAGTAGTATAGATGGGGGGGCCAACTATGGCTACACCTTC.

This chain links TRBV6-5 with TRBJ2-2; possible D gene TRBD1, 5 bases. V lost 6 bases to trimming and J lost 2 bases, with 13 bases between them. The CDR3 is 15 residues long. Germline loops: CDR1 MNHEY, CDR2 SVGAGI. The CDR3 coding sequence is TGTGCCAGCAGCCCCACCAGGGAAAACACCGGGGAGCTGTTTTTT. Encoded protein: CASSPTRENTGELFF.

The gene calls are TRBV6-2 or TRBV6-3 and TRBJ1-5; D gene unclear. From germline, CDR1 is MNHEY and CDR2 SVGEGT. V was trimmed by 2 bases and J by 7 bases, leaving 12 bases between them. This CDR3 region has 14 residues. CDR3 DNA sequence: TGTGCCAGCAGTTACCAAACGCTCGGGCAGCCCCAGCATTTT. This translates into CASSYQTLGQPQHF.

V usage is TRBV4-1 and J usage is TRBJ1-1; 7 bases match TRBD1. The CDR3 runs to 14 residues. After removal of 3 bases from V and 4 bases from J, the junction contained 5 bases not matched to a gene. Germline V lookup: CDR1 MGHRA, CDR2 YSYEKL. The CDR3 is CASSHRGHGTEAFF. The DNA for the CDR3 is TGCGCCAGCAGCCATAGGGGGCACGGCACTGAAGCTTTCTTT.

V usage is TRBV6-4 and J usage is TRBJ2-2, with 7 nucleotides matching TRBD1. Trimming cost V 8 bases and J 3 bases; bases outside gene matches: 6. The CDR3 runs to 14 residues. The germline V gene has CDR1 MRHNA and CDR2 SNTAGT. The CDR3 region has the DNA TGTGCCAGCCGAGGGCAGGGGGACACCGGGGAGCTGTTTTTT. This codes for CASRGQGDTGELFF.

The CDR3 DNA is TGCAGCGTTTCTCCTCAGGGGACCAACACTGAAGCTTTCTTT. This gives the protein CSVSPQGTNTEAFF. The chain is built from TRBV29-1 and TRBJ1-1; D perhaps matches TRBD1 (6 bases). Germline CDR1 reads SQVTM; CDR2 reads ANQGSEA. Trimming left V 5 bases short and J 2 bases short, with 15 bases between. CDR3 length equals 14 residues.

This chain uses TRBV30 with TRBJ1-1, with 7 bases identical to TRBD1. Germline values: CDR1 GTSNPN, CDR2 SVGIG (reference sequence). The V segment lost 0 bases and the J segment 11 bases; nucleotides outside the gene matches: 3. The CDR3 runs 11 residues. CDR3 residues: CAWSVQGSAFF. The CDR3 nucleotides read TGTGCCTGGAGTGTACAGGGGTCGGCTTTCTTT.

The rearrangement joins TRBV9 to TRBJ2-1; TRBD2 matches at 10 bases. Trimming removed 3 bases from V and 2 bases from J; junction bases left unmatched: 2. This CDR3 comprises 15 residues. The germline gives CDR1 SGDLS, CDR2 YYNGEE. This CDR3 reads CASSASGGAYNEQFF. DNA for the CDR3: TGTGCCAGCAGCGCGAGCGGGGGGGCCTACAATGAGCAGTTCTTC.

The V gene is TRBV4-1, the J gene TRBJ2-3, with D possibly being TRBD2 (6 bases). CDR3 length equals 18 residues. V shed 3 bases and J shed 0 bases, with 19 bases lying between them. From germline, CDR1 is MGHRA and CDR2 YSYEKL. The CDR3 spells CASSQDKGRTISTDTQYF. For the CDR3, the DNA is TGCGCCAGCAGCCAGGATAAGGGACGGACTATTAGCACAGATACGCAGTATTTT.

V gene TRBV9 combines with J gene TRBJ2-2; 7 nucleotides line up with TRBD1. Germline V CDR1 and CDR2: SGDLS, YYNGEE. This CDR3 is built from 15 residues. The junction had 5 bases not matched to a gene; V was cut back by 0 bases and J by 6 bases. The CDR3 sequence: CASSVGQGPPGELFF. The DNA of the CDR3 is TGTGCCAGCAGCGTAGGACAGGGACCCCCCGGGGAGCTGTTTTTT.

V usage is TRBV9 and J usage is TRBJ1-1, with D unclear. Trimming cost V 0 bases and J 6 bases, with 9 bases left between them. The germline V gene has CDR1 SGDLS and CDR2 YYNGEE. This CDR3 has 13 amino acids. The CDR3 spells CASSVGPRSEAFF. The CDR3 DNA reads TGTGCCAGCAGCGTAGGGCCCAGGTCTGAAGCTTTCTTT.

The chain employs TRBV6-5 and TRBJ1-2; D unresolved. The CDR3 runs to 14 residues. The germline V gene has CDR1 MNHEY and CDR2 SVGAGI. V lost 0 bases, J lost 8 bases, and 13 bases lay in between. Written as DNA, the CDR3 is TGTGCCAGCAGTTACTCGAGGCAGTCGGGGGGCTACACCTTC. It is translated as CASSYSRQSGGYTF.

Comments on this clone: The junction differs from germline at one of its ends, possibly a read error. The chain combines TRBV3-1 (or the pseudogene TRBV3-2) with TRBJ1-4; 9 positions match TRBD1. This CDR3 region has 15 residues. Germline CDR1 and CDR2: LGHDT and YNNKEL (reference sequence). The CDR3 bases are TGTGCCAGCAACCAAGCCGGGACAGGGAGTTTCCAGCTGTTTTTT. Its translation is CASNQAGTGSFQLFF.

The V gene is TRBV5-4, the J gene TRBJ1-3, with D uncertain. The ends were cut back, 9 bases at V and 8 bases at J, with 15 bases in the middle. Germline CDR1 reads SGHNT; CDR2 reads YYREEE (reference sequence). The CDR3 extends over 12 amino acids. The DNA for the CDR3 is TGTGCCACCCGTGGAGGGAGGGACACCATATATTTT. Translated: CATRGGRDTIYF. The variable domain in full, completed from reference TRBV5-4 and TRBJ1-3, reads ETGVTQSPTHLIKTRGQQVTLRCSSQSGHNTVSWYQQALGQGPQFIFQYYREEENGRGNFPPRFSGLQFPNYSSELNVNALELDDSALYLCATRGGRDTIYFGEGSWLTVV.

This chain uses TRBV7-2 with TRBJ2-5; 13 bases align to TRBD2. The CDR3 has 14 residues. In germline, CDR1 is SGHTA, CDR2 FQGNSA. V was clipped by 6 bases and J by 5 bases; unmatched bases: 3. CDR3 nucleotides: TGTGCCAGCAGAACTAGCGGGGGGGCCGAGACCCAGTACTTC. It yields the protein CASRTSGGAETQYF.

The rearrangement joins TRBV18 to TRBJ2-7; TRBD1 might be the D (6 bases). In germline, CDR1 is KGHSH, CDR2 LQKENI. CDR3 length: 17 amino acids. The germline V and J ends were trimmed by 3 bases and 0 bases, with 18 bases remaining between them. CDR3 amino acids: CASSPVLGTPHSYEQYF. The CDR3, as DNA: TGTGCCAGCTCACCGGTACTTGGGACACCCCACTCCTACGAGCAGTACTTC.